The rows below give T cell receptor beta chains drawn from one sample of a study of T cell repertoires in cytomegalovirus infection. Their antigens are not known. MiXCR, run by TCRdb on the reads, gives a single entry per CDR3 protein. The profile shows roughly 990,000 distinct CDR3 sequences, under 40% of them singletons. The specimen was cultured CD8+ T cells from PBMCs, collected from culture after CMV antigen stimulation. The receptors here all came from a human donor in good health (CMV status not recorded). Some clones in this sample may be carry-over from other donors' samples. Both conserved end residues are part of each CDR3. D genes are given only for firm matches. Expanded clones get a size class; other rows say once, few or many, or leave the size out.

>NA|TRBJ1-3|TRBV7-6|TRBD1
CASSPGTAHLSGNTIYF
TGTGCCAGCAGCCCAGGGACAGCTCACCTCTCTGGAAACACCATATATTTT
>few|TRBJ1-2|TRBV6-6|NA
CASSSNPRGGTSNYGYTF
TGTGCCAGCAGTTCCAACCCCCGGGGTGGGACCTCTAACTATGGCTACACCTTC
>few|TRBJ2-1|TRBV3-1|TRBD2
CASSQRRGWTSGPLRGEQFF
TGTGCCAGCAGCCAAAGACGGGGGTGGACTAGCGGCCCTCTTCGGGGTGAGCAGTTCTTC
>many|TRBJ2-1|TRBV7-8|NA
CASSFTSSYNEQFF
TGTGCCAGCAGCTTCACGAGCTCCTACAATGAGCAGTTCTTC
>NA|TRBJ1-2|TRBV7-6|TRBD1
CASSKSGTGNGYTF
TGTGCCAGCAGCAAATCCGGGACAGGGAATGGCTACACCTTC
>NA|TRBJ1-4|TRBV4-2|NA
CASSQDQGYIEKLFF
TGTGCCAGCAGCCAAGATCAGGGCTATATTGAAAAACTGTTTTTT
>once|TRBJ1-1|TRBV6-8|NA
CATDKRGGLNTEAFF
TGTGCCACCGATAAAAGAGGGGGGCTGAACACTGAAGCTTTCTTT
>few|TRBJ2-5|TRBV5-4|NA
CASSLAQEKKETQYF
TGTGCCAGCAGCTTGGCTCAGGAGAAAAAAGAGACCCAGTACTTC
>NA|TRBJ2-1|TRBV6-2/TRBV6-3|NA
CASSPIPYNEQFF
TGTGCCAGCAGCCCCATCCCCTACAATGAGCAGTTCTTC
>NA|TRBJ1-2|TRBV7-2|TRBD1
CASSTPAGGDGYTF
TGTGCCAGCAGCACCCCGGCAGGGGGCGATGGCTACACCTTC
>NA|TRBJ2-5|TRBV27|TRBD2
CASSPIGVAGVETQYF
TGTGCCAGCAGTCCCATCGGGGTAGCGGGGGTTGAGACCCAGTACTTC
>few|TRBJ1-3|TRBV7-2|TRBD1
CASSSDRPGNTIYF
TGTGCCAGCAGCTCGGACAGGCCTGGAAACACCATATATTTT
>NA|TRBJ1-1|TRBV6-2/TRBV6-3|NA
CASSVAANTEAFF
TGTGCCAGCAGTGTCGCCGCAAACACTGAAGCTTTCTTT
>once|TRBJ2-7|TRBV4-3|NA
CASSQEAIELLQWEQYF
TGCGCCAGCAGCCAAGAGGCCATTGAACTCCTCCAGTGGGAGCAGTACTTC
>NA|TRBJ1-6|TRBV6-5|TRBD1
CASRIRRQGNSPLHF
TGTGCCAGCAGGATTAGGAGACAGGGTAATTCACCCCTCCACTTT
>few|TRBJ2-5|TRBV29-1|NA
CSVLTYQETQYF
TGCAGCGTCCTCACTTACCAAGAGACCCAGTACTTC
>few|TRBJ2-1|TRBV7-9|NA
CASSSHLWLVASYNEQFF
TGTGCCAGCAGCTCCCACCTTTGGCTAGTAGCCTCCTACAATGAGCAGTTCTTC
>NA|TRBJ2-1|TRBV15|NA
CATSRGSNEQFF
TGTGCCACCAGCAGAGGATCGAATGAGCAGTTCTTC
>NA|TRBJ2-1|TRBV12-3/TRBV12-4|NA
CAIGASRNEQFF
TGTGCCATCGGGGCCTCACGAAATGAGCAGTTCTTC
>once|TRBJ1-1|TRBV6-8|TRBD1
CASTGTENTEAFF
TGTGCCAGCACGGGGACAGAGAACACTGAAGCTTTCTTT
>NA|TRBJ2-5|TRBV12-3/TRBV12-4|NA
CASSPRDLWRAQYF
TGTGCCAGCAGTCCCAGGGACTTGTGGCGGGCCCAGTACTTC
>few|TRBJ1-1|TRBV4-3|NA
CASSDPGDNTEAFF
TGCGCCAGCAGCGATCCAGGAGACAACACTGAAGCTTTCTTT
>NA|TRBJ2-7|TRBV6-5|NA
CASSYSSGQYEQYF
TGTGCCAGCAGTTACTCGTCTGGCCAGTACGAGCAGTACTTC
>many|TRBJ2-5|TRBV12-3/TRBV12-4|NA
CASSDGRETQYF
TGTGCCAGCAGTGACGGTAGAGAGACCCAGTACTTC
>NA|TRBJ1-1|TRBV29-1|NA
CSVEDREVGGAFF
TGCAGCGTTGAAGATCGGGAGGTAGGAGGGGCTTTCTTT
>few|TRBJ2-4|TRBV11-3|NA
CASSLGGTGIQYF
TGTGCCAGCAGCTTAGGCGGGACCGGCATTCAGTACTTC
>NA|TRBJ1-5|TRBV12-3/TRBV12-4|NA
CASSLTNNQPQHF
TGTGCCAGCAGTTTAACCAACAATCAGCCCCAGCATTTT
>NA|TRBJ1-2|TRBV29-1|TRBD1
CSVEAGTGPYGYTF
TGCAGCGTTGAAGCTGGGACAGGCCCCTATGGCTACACCTTC
>NA|TRBJ2-3|TRBV7-2|NA
CASSLAPGPSF
TGTGCCAGCAGCTTAGCCCCGGGACCTTCTTTT
>NA|TRBJ2-7|TRBV7-2|TRBD1
CASSPRDRDPYEQYF
TGTGCCAGCAGCCCCCGAGACAGGGATCCCTACGAGCAGTACTTC
>many|TRBJ2-3|TRBV7-8|TRBD1
CASSLRTGRSTDTQYF
TGTGCCAGCAGCCTCCGGACAGGGAGGAGCACAGATACGCAGTATTTT
>NA|TRBJ2-5|TRBV7-4|TRBD1
CASSSTGGTETQYF
TGTGCCAGCAGCTCGACAGGGGGGACAGAGACCCAGTACTTC
>few|TRBJ2-3|TRBV10-3|TRBD2
CAISEPGLAGTDTQYF
TGTGCCATCAGTGAGCCTGGACTAGCGGGCACAGATACGCAGTATTTT
>NA|TRBJ1-2|TRBV20-1|TRBD1
CSARDHRGRIYGYTF
TGCAGTGCTAGAGATCACAGGGGGCGCATCTATGGCTACACCTTC
>NA|TRBJ2-1|TRBV7-4|NA
CASTLASPPPGIF
TGTGCCAGCACCTTGGCCTCTCCGCCACCGGGGATCTTC
>few|TRBJ2-3|TRBV6-6|TRBD2
CASITLAFSTDTQYF
TGTGCCAGCATCACACTAGCGTTTAGCACAGATACGCAGTATTTT
>few|TRBJ2-3|TRBV4-1|TRBD2
CASSFTSGGPRYTDTQYF
TGCGCCAGCAGCTTCACTAGCGGGGGACCTCGATATACAGATACGCAGTATTTT
>NA|TRBJ1-2|TRBV7-9|NA
CASSLTPRANYGYTF
TGTGCCAGCAGCTTAACGCCCAGGGCGAACTATGGCTACACCTTC
>NA|TRBJ1-1|TRBV7-8|NA
CASSLLVTNMNTEAFF
TGTGCCAGCAGCTTACTGGTGACCAATATGAACACTGAAGCTTTCTTT
>few|TRBJ2-3|TRBV19|NA
CASSIVGEGPDTQYF
TGTGCCAGTAGTATAGTGGGCGAAGGGCCAGATACGCAGTATTTT
>many|TRBJ2-2|TRBV19|NA
CASTPSTLVTGELFF
TGTGCCAGTACCCCCTCGACCCTAGTGACCGGGGAGCTGTTTTTT
>NA|TRBJ2-3|TRBV7-6|NA
CASSFGRTSSTDTQYF
TGTGCCAGCAGCTTTGGCAGGACCTCTAGCACAGATACGCAGTATTTT
>NA|TRBJ2-5|TRBV12-3/TRBV12-4|NA
CASSLDSGEETQYF
TGTGCCAGCAGTTTAGATTCCGGGGAAGAGACCCAGTACTTC
>NA|TRBJ2-3|TRBV9|NA
CASSVARSSTDTQYF
TGTGCCAGCAGCGTAGCCAGATCTAGCACAGATACGCAGTATTTT
>NA|TRBJ2-3|TRBV23-1|TRBD1
CASSQSGQVGGTDTQYF
TGCGCCAGCAGTCAGTCGGGACAGGTGGGGGGTACAGATACGCAGTATTTT
>NA|TRBJ1-2|TRBV24-1|TRBD1
CATSDSQGGGGYTF
TGTGCCACCAGTGATTCCCAGGGGGGAGGTGGCTACACCTTC
>NA|TRBJ1-2|TRBV10-3|TRBD1
CAITGQGANYGYTF
TGTGCCATCACTGGACAGGGGGCGAACTATGGCTACACCTTC
>few|TRBJ1-2|TRBV12-3/TRBV12-4|NA
CASSFMTSTHYYGYTF
TGTGCCAGCAGTTTCATGACCTCGACACACTACTATGGCTACACCTTC
>NA|TRBJ2-1|TRBV12-3/TRBV12-4|TRBD1
CASKPGTGYNEQFF
TGTGCCAGCAAACCCGGGACAGGGTACAATGAGCAGTTCTTC
>NA|TRBJ2-1|TRBV9|TRBD2
CASSMIAGGPLNEQFF
TGTGCCAGCAGCATGATAGCGGGGGGGCCGCTGAATGAGCAGTTCTTC
>few|TRBJ1-1|TRBV5-6|TRBD1
CASSFPAGGSNTEAFF
TGTGCCAGCAGCTTTCCGGCAGGGGGGAGCAACACTGAAGCTTTCTTT
>NA|TRBJ2-2|TRBV6-6|NA
CASSYSTTVAGELFF
TGTGCCAGCAGTTACTCGACGACGGTGGCCGGGGAGCTGTTTTTT
>few|TRBJ2-1|TRBV6-1|NA
CASTMGYEQFF
TGTGCCAGCACCATGGGCTATGAGCAGTTCTTC
>few|TRBJ2-2|TRBV28|NA
CATLPGVENTGELFF
TGTGCCACCTTACCGGGGGTTGAGAACACCGGGGAGCTGTTTTTT
>few|TRBJ2-3|TRBV4-1|TRBD2
CASSVTGGASYTQYF
TGCGCCAGCAGCGTAACCGGGGGGGCTTCATATACGCAGTATTTT
>many|TRBJ1-1|TRBV11-3|NA
CASSLLENTEAFF
TGTGCCAGCAGTTTACTGGAGAACACTGAAGCTTTCTTT
>NA|TRBJ2-5|TRBV7-2|TRBD2
CASNLRLAGGETQYF
TGTGCCAGCAACTTAAGGCTAGCGGGGGGAGAGACCCAGTACTTC
>NA|TRBJ1-5|TRBV10-3|NA
CAISEEWGIGSNQPQHF
TGTGCCATCAGTGAGGAGTGGGGGATCGGGAGCAATCAGCCCCAGCATTTT
>NA|TRBJ2-7|TRBV6-1|NA
CAISRGFEQYF
TGTGCCATTTCTAGGGGCTTCGAGCAGTACTTC
>NA|TRBJ2-1|TRBV6-1|TRBD2
CASSEQIAGSNEQFF
TGTGCCAGCAGTGAACAAATAGCGGGGAGCAATGAGCAGTTCTTC